The next 23 T cell receptor beta chains were all read from a single sample in a study of cytomegalovirus exposure and HLA in healthy donors. Method: immunoSEQ multiplex PCR; TCRdb's copy keeps in-frame clones and lacks some. The table lists approximately 39,000 clones, approximately 95% of them singletons. The sequenced material came from PBMCs. The receptors originated from a man between 18 and 29 years old in good health and CMV-seronegative.

The chain recombines TRBV23-1 with TRBJ2-3, with 8 positions matching TRBD2. TRBV23-1 is assigned to the ORF class and has an uncertain function. After removal of 3 bases from V and 5 bases from J, the junction contained 7 bases not matched to a gene. The CDR3 spans 15 residues. The CDR3 coding sequence is TGCGCCAGCAGTCACCAGGCCGGGGGGGGAGATACGCAGTATTTT. Its protein is CASSHQAGGGDTQYF.

The V and J genes are TRBV11-1 and TRBJ2-6; TRBD2 matches 7 bases. Losses at the gene ends were 0 bases for V and 4 bases for J; bases not matched to a gene: 3. The CDR3 length is 16 residues. The germline V gene encodes CDR1 SGHAT and CDR2 FQDESV (reference sequence). This CDR3 is CASSLAGGSGANVLTF. The CDR3 nucleotides are TGTGCCAGCAGCTTAGCGGGAGGGTCGGGGGCCAACGTCCTGACTTTC.

This clone appeared a single time. The rearrangement uses TRBV28 and TRBJ1-2; D is unresolved. This CDR3 has 16 amino acids. Germline CDR1 and CDR2: MDHEN and SYDVKM. V was cut by 3 bases and J by 0 bases, with 14 bases left in between. The CDR3: CASSLGGMAANYGYTF. The CDR3 DNA reads as TGTGCCAGCAGTTTGGGAGGGATGGCAGCTAACTATGGCTACACCTTC.

The gene calls are TRBV9 and TRBJ2-5; maybe TRBD2 (6 bases). V lost 0 bases, J lost 4 bases, and 16 bases lay in between. The CDR3 loop spans 16 amino acids. The V gene's germline CDR1 is SGDLS and CDR2 YYNGEE. The CDR3: CASSVGGGSNVETQYF. The CDR3 region has the DNA TGTGCCAGCAGCGTAGGTGGGGGGTCCAACGTAGAGACCCAGTACTTC.

This clone was detected a few times. The chain has TRBV2 and TRBJ1-3, with D perhaps matching TRBD1 (6 bases). Trimming stripped 6 bases from V and 0 bases from J, with 15 bases between. The CDR3 is 16 amino acids. Germline lookup yields CDR1 SNHLY and CDR2 FYNNEI. The DNA for the CDR3 is TGTGCCAGCAGCTCCCAGGGGCCCAGCTCTGGAAACACCATATATTTT. Its translation is CASSSQGPSSGNTIYF.

V is TRBV9 and J is TRBJ2-2; 11 bases map to TRBD2. The CDR3 sequence is 20 residues long. The germline V gene has CDR1 SGDLS and CDR2 YYNGEE. Germline trimming cut 3 bases from V and 5 bases from J; bases unmatched to any gene: 18. CDR3 coding DNA: TGTGCCAGCAGCGCCGCAACACCAGGACTAGCGGGCCGTTTGACCGGGGAGCTGTTTTTT. Amino acids: CASSAATPGLAGRLTGELFF.

The chain couples TRBV19 to TRBJ2-2; 10 bases are a match to TRBD2. This CDR3 has 14 amino acids. Trimming removed 6 bases from V and 4 bases from J; junction bases left unmatched: 2. Per the germline V gene, CDR1 is LNHDA and CDR2 is SQIVND (reference sequence). The CDR3 coding sequence is TGTGCCAGTAGACTAGCGGGGCTCACCGGGGAGCTGTTTTTT. Amino acids: CASRLAGLTGELFF.

The gene calls are TRBV19 and TRBJ2-7; TRBD1 might be the D (7 bases). Germline CDR1 LNHDA, CDR2 SQIVND (reference sequence). V was pared by 6 bases and J by 2 bases, with 14 bases between. This CDR3 comprises 14 residues. Here the CDR3 reads CASRTQGGTYEQYF. In nucleotides, the CDR3 is TGTGCCAGTAGGACTCAGGGGGGAACCTACGAGCAGTACTTC.

This chain uses TRBV19 with TRBJ1-2, with D perhaps matching TRBD1 (6 bases). Trimming removed 10 bases from V and 3 bases from J, with 15 bases in between. Germline V gene lookup returns CDR1 LNHDA and CDR2 SQIVND (reference sequence). The CDR3 is 13 amino acids. The CDR3 sequence: CAMKDSSDYGYTF. The CDR3 DNA sequence: TGTGCCATGAAGGACAGTAGTGACTATGGCTACACCTTC. Combining the CDR3 with reference TRBV19 and TRBJ1-2 gives the whole variable domain DGGITQSPKYLFRKEGQNVTLSCEQNLNHDAMYWYRQDPGQGLRLIYYSQIVNDFQKGDIAEGYSVSREKKESFPLTVTSAQKNPTAFYLCAMKDSSDYGYTFGSGTRLTVV.

A single count supports this clone. The chain combines TRBV18 with TRBJ1-5; no clear D gene. V lost 2 bases and J 4 bases, leaving 6 bases between the germline ends. CDR3 length equals 13 residues. Germline CDR1 reads KGHSH; CDR2 reads LQKENI. The CDR3 region has the DNA TGTGCCAGCTCACCAGGAGAGAATCAGCCCCAGCATTTT. It encodes CASSPGENQPQHF.

The rearrangement links TRBV11-2 to TRBJ2-7; tentative D call: TRBD1 (6 bases). Germline CDR1 is SGHAT and CDR2 is FQNNGV. The ends were cut back, 0 bases at V and 3 bases at J, with 12 bases in the middle. This CDR3 contains 15 residues. CDR3 loop: CASSLDPVTGYEQYF. The CDR3 DNA is TGTGCCAGCAGCTTAGATCCGGTGACAGGCTACGAGCAGTACTTC.

The chain combines TRBV4-2 with TRBJ1-4; 9 bases are a match to TRBD1. V was clipped by 2 bases and J by 0 bases; unmatched bases: 7. This CDR3 is 18 amino acids long. Germline CDR1 and CDR2: LGHNA and YNFKEQ. This chain's CDR3 is CASSQLPRDRATNEKLFF. The CDR3 DNA reads as TGTGCCAGCAGCCAACTTCCCCGGGACAGGGCAACTAATGAAAAACTGTTTTTT.

V is TRBV6-5 and J is TRBJ2-7; D not resolved. The germline gives CDR1 MNHEY, CDR2 SVGAGI. The CDR3 loop spans 15 amino acids. V lost 0 bases and J lost 3, with 12 bases in between. CDR3 coding DNA: TGTGCCAGCAGTTACTCGGATGCAGGCTACTACGAGCAGTACTTC. Residues: CASSYSDAGYYEQYF.

This chain joins TRBV6-5 and TRBJ2-7; D is perhaps TRBD2 (5 bases). The CDR3 runs to 16 residues. Trimming took 0 bases from V and 0 from J, leaving 12 bases between them. Per germline, CDR1 MNHEY and CDR2 SVGAGI. DNA for the CDR3: TGTGCCAGCAGTTACTCGAGGACTGGCACCTCCTACGAGCAGTACTTC. It specifies CASSYSRTGTSYEQYF.

The chain employs TRBV19 and TRBJ2-5, with D possibly being TRBD1 (6 bases). CDR1 and CDR2 from the germline V gene are LNHDA and SQIVND (reference sequence). The CDR3 runs to 16 residues. V lost 4 bases, J lost 5 bases, and 20 bases lay in between. Here the CDR3 reads CASSTGDQVLGETQYF. CDR3 coding DNA: TGTGCCAGTAGTACAGGGGACCAGGTCCTGGGGGAGACCCAGTACTTC.

The chain has TRBV19 and TRBJ2-7, with a possible D match to TRBD2 (6 bases). With 5 bases removed from V and 2 bases from J, the gap between germline ends came to 16 bases. The CDR3 contains 15 residues. CDR1 is LNHDA, CDR2 SQIVND, per germline (reference sequence). CDR3 in DNA: TGTGCCAGTAGTTTTGCCGGGACTGGCCCCTACGAGCAGTACTTC. This encodes CASSFAGTGPYEQYF.

The rearrangement uses TRBV28 and TRBJ2-1; 9 bases are shared with TRBD1. The CDR3 spans 14 residues. The V gene end was trimmed by 5 bases and the J gene end by 6 bases; junction bases not matched to a gene: 5. Germline V gene data show CDR1 as MDHEN and CDR2 as SYDVKM. CDR3 nucleotide sequence: TGTGCCAGCAGTGTCCGGACAGGGGCCAATGAGCAGTTCTTC. Its translation: CASSVRTGANEQFF.

The chain is built from TRBV27 and TRBJ2-1; 11 nucleotides match TRBD2. V was pared by 2 bases and J by 2 bases, with 5 bases of the junction left unmatched. Germline assignment: CDR1 MNHEY and CDR2 SMNVEV (reference sequence). CDR3 length: 17 residues. The CDR3 sequence: CASSLGSGRVAYNEQFF. The CDR3 coding sequence is TGTGCCAGCAGTTTAGGTAGCGGGAGGGTCGCCTACAATGAGCAGTTCTTC.

CDR3 DNA: TGCGCCAGCACTCCCGGGACAGGGACCGAGCAGTACTTC. It specifies CASTPGTGTEQYF. The chain couples TRBV5-1 to TRBJ2-7; 9 positions match TRBD1. After removal of 6 bases from V and 6 bases from J, the junction contained 7 bases not matched to a gene. The CDR3 has 13 amino acids. Germline V gene sequence: CDR1 SGHRS, CDR2 YFSETQ.

The rearrangement joins TRBV9 to TRBJ2-7; the match to TRBD2 covers 7 bases. Trimming removed 3 bases from V and 6 bases from J; junction bases left unmatched: 6. The germline V gene has CDR1 SGDLS and CDR2 YYNGEE. The CDR3 has 13 residues. The CDR3 DNA is TGTGCCAGCAGCGCCCAATGGGGGGGCGAGCAGTACTTC. Protein sequence: CASSAQWGGEQYF.

This chain joins TRBV2 and TRBJ2-5, with 7 bases matching TRBD1. V shed 7 bases, J shed 5 bases, and the junction held 16 bases outside the gene matches. The CDR3 sequence is 16 residues long. Germline loops: CDR1 SNHLY, CDR2 FYNNEI. The DNA of the CDR3 is TGTGCCAGCACCTGGGCAGGGGGAGTTGGATTGGAGACCCAGTACTTC. Protein: CASTWAGGVGLETQYF.

The CDR3 loop reads CASSPKPPGQGGNEQFF. CDR3 DNA: TGTGCCAGCAGTCCTAAACCCCCGGGACAGGGGGGGAATGAGCAGTTCTTC. The chain recombines TRBV7-9 with TRBJ2-1; the match to TRBD1 covers 11 bases. Germline CDR1 is SEHNR and CDR2 is FQNEAQ (reference sequence). The CDR3 runs 17 residues. The J segment lost 7 bases and the V segment lost 6 bases, leaving 14 bases of the junction unmatched.

Here the CDR3 reads CSVERQGFSEQYF. The CDR3 DNA sequence: TGCAGCGTTGAGAGACAGGGGTTCTCTGAGCAGTACTTC. The chain couples TRBV29-1 to TRBJ2-7; 8 bases are shared with TRBD1. Losses at the gene ends were 3 bases for V and 7 bases for J; bases not matched to a gene: 8. Germline V gene sequence: CDR1 SQVTM, CDR2 ANQGSEA. The CDR3 length is 13 residues.